Listed below are T cell receptor beta chains from one sample, sequenced in a study of shared clonotypes between healthy human individuals. Sequenced by immunoSEQ multiplex PCR; TCRdb stores in-frame clones only, minus some. The data hold about 580,000 clones, with roughly 98% observed a single time. The sequencing input was naive CD8+ T cells sorted from blood. The receptors were sampled from a man aged 30 to 45 in good health. The CDR3 runs from the conserved cysteine through the conserved F or W. The D gene is left open where the match is weak. Clone sizes are given selectively: once, few, many, or a class where the clone is expanded.

j_call d_call clone_size v_call cdr3_aa cdr3_nt
TRBJ2-3 NA NA TRBV28 CASSLSDTQYF TGTGCCAGCAGTCTCTCAGATACGCAGTATTTT
TRBJ2-7 NA NA TRBV14 CASSDSTGWDHYEQYF TGTGCCAGCAGCGATTCCACAGGTTGGGACCACTACGAGCAGTACTTC
TRBJ2-5 NA NA TRBV18 CASSPDSNQETQYF TGTGCCAGCTCCCCGGACAGTAACCAAGAGACCCAGTACTTC
TRBJ2-1 NA once TRBV4-1 CASSRLFGAYNEQFF TGCGCCAGCAGCCGCCTTTTCGGGGCCTACAATGAGCAGTTCTTC
TRBJ1-1 NA NA TRBV7-2 CASSFGDAEAFF TGTGCCAGCAGCTTTGGGGACGCTGAAGCTTTCTTT
TRBJ2-1 TRBD2 NA TRBV5-4 CASSLSGHTYNEQFF TGTGCCAGCAGCCTTAGCGGGCATACCTACAATGAGCAGTTCTTC
TRBJ2-5 TRBD2 NA TRBV10-3 CAISPTSGRAFGETQYF TGTGCCATCAGTCCGACTAGCGGGAGGGCCTTCGGAGAGACCCAGTACTTC
TRBJ2-7 NA NA TRBV30 CAWSWGPFYEQYF TGTGCCTGGAGTTGGGGGCCGTTTTACGAGCAGTACTTC
TRBJ1-1 NA once TRBV27 CASSFGTEAFF TGTGCCAGCAGTTTCGGGACTGAAGCTTTCTTT
TRBJ1-1 NA NA TRBV18 CASSPNRAPYPDTEAFF TGTGCCAGCTCACCAAACCGGGCCCCATATCCGGACACTGAAGCTTTCTTT